The present T cell receptor (beta chain) was sequenced within a study of blood T cells in healthy people across ages. Study results and limitations: What prevented conclusive comparison of naive and antigen-experienced cells was that PBMCs were unsorted. It was held that the diversity estimates obtained from one million T cells were underestimates.

The authors ran a second PCR of about 6 to 11 cycles using a sample-barcoded 5' primer and a J-beta primer mix. MiXCR was run by TCRdb on the 5' RACE reads, yielding one entry per CDR3 protein. The data hold fewer than 700,000 distinct CDR3 sequences, with around half observed a single time. This clonotype was observed a handful of times. Antigen specificity is unknown. The individuals who served as donors were healthy Caucasians living in Russia, aged roughly 6 to 95. Samples had at least 6.5 million PBMCs isolated from them. The sequenced sample was blood. The sequence was obtained from a man older than 75 in good health.

The DNA of the CDR3 is TGTGCCAGCAGCTCAGAACAGGGGGTGGGCACTGAAGCTTTCTTT. Protein: CASSSEQGVGTEAFF. The chain employs TRBV7-9 and TRBJ1-1, with 8 bases lining up with TRBD1. This CDR3 has 15 residues. Unmatched junction bases numbered 8, after V lost 4 bases and J lost 4 bases. The germline CDR1 and CDR2 sequences are SEHNR and FQNEAQ (reference sequence).